This record covers a single T cell receptor (beta chain). The data belong to a study of blood T cell repertoires in COVID-19. Study overall: The samples span acute and convalescent COVID-19 from the United States, Italy and Spain.

The germline V gene has CDR1 PRHDT and CDR2 FYEKMQ (reference sequence). The J segment lost 5 bases and the V segment lost 6 bases, leaving 9 bases of the junction unmatched. The CDR3 covers 15 residues. The table came from immunoSEQ multiplex PCR; TCRdb's copy has only in-frame clones and leaves some out. The sample includes 120,000 or so clones, 82% of them seen just once. The chain is built from TRBV13 and TRBJ2-5; 10 nucleotides agree with TRBD2. Sequencing input: peripheral blood. This sequence originates from a woman aged 60-70 years with acute or convalescent COVID-19. Here the CDR3 reads CASSRERGGSETQYF. The CDR3 DNA is TGTGCCAGCAGTCGAGAGCGGGGGGGCTCGGAGACCCAGTACTTC.